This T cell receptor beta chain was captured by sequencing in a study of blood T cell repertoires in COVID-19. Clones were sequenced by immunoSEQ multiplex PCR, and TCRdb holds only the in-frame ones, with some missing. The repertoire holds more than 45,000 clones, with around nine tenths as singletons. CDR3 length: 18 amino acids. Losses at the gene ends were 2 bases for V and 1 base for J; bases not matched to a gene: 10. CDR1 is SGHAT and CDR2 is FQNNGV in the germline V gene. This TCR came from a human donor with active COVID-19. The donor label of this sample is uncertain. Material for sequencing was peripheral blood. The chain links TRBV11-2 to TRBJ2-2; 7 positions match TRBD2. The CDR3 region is CASSLIRSVAGNTGELFF. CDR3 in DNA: TGTGCCAGCAGCTTAATTCGGTCGGTAGCGGGGAACACCGGGGAGCTGTTTTTT.